This T cell receptor (beta chain) originates from a study of T-cell memory formation after mild COVID-19. Study in general: Largely donor-specific TCR clusters were found. Study outcomes and limitations: A second wave of clones peaked on day 37, and their SARS-CoV-2 specificity went unconfirmed. Memory from before infection featured some responding clones, which suggests cross-reactive memory joined.

This clonotype was picked up many times. Its matching antigen is unknown. CDR3 length: 13 amino acids. V gave up 0 bases and J gave up 5 bases, with 4 bases separating them. Germline CDR1 SNHLY, CDR2 FYNNEI. In TCRdb, the 5' RACE reads were re-called with MiXCR into one record per CDR3 protein. This sample has 34,000 or so distinct CDR3 sequences; approximately 7.7% occur once, and the top ten carry roughly 27%. The source is a man aged 18 to 29 who had mild COVID-19 (a few samples of this study predate the infection). Cell type and time point are not known. The source material was PBMCs or a T cell subset sorted from them (not recorded which). The chain employs TRBV2 and TRBJ2-2; D remains unclear. The chain's CDR3 is CASSEARTGELFF. The CDR3 DNA reads TGTGCCAGCAGTGAAGCACGGACCGGGGAGCTGTTTTTT. The variable domain in full, with the rest retrieved from reference TRBV2 and TRBJ2-2, is EPEVTQTPSHQVTQMGQEVILRCVPISNHLYFYWYRQILGQKVEFLVSFYNNEISEKSEIFDDQFSVERPDGSNFTLKIRSTKLEDSAMYFCASSEARTGELFFGEGSRLTVL.